This T cell receptor (beta chain) is from a study of a mutant IDH1 vaccine in newly diagnosed glioma. Remarks on this clone: As yet, its antigen is unknown.

Trimming took off 5 bases at V and 0 bases at J, with 11 bases between the two ends. The CDR3 is 16 amino acids. The germline V gene encodes CDR1 LGHNA and CDR2 YSLEER. Time point described: week 23, last vaccination. A single vaccine dose contained 300 ug of mutant IDH1 20-mer peptide, and topical imiquimod was used with it. Repertoires were generated with immunoSEQ multiplex PCR, while TCRdb's copy carries only in-frame clones and drops some. The profile shows around 56,000 clones, about three quarters of them singletons. The sequencing used PBMCs, collected from a glioma patient whose treatment included an IDH1 peptide vaccine. The receptor was derived from a woman aged 40 to 49 with glioma. Some clones in this sample may be carry-over from other donors' samples. The chain couples TRBV4-3 to TRBJ1-6; D call uncertain. CDR3 residues: CASSVAVSSYNSPLHF. The CDR3 bases are TGCGCCAGCAGCGTGGCAGTGAGCTCCTATAATTCACCCCTCCACTTT.